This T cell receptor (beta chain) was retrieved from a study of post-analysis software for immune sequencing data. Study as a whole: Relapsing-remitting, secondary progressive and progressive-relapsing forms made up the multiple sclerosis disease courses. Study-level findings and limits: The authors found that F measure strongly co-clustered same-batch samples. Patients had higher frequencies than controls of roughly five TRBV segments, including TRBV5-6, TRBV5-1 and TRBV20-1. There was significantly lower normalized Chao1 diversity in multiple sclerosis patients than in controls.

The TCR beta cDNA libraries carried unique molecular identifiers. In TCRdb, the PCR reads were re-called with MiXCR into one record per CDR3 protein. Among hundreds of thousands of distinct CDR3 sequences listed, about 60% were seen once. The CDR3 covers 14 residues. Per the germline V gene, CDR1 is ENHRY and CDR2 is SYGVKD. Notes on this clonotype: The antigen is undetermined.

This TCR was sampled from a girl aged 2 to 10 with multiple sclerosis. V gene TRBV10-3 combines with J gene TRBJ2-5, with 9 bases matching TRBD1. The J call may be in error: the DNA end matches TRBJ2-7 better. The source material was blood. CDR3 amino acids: CAISAGTGIHEQYF. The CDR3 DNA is TGTGCCATCAGTGCGGGGACAGGGATCCACGAGCAGTACTTC.